Each of the 21 T cell receptor beta chains below was sequenced from the same sample in a study of beta chain features in type 1 diabetes. Their antigens are not known. Expressed TCRB transcripts were sequenced because the isolated RNA had all been reverse transcribed beforehand. The protocol was immunoSEQ multiplex PCR, while the TCRdb copy is restricted to in-frame clones and leaves out a portion. The table has more than 250,000 clones, about a fifth seen once; the top ten hold around 0.028%. General study findings and limits: Moderate yet significant TCRB CDR3 shortening was seen in Type 1 diabetes patients in all four CD4+ subsets.

Specimen: naive CD4+ T cells from blood. These receptors all stem from a woman aged 40 to 50 with type 1 diabetes.

The chain combines TRBV6-5 with TRBJ2-6; D may be TRBD1 (5 bases). CDR1 and CDR2 (germline): MNHEY, SVGAGI. CDR3 length: 15 amino acids. The ends were cut back, 5 bases at V and 1 base at J, with 9 bases in the middle. The CDR3 DNA sequence: TGTGCCAGCAGTCGTTCAGGGTCTGGGGCCAACGTCCTGACTTTC. This gives the protein CASSRSGSGANVLTF.

The chain is built from TRBV2 and TRBJ2-7, with 7 bases aligning to TRBD2. Germline trimming cut 9 bases from V and 1 base from J; bases unmatched to any gene: 3. This CDR3 is 12 amino acids long. Per germline, CDR1 SNHLY and CDR2 FYNNEI. CDR3 region: CASLGGSYEQYF. The DNA of the CDR3 is TGTGCCAGTCTCGGGGGGTCCTACGAGCAGTACTTC.

The chain is built from TRBV28 and TRBJ2-2, with 7 bases matching TRBD1. V shed 3 bases and J 3 bases; nucleotides not matched to a gene: 4. This CDR3 has 15 amino acids. Germline V gene data show CDR1 as MDHEN and CDR2 as SYDVKM. The CDR3 spells CASSFGTDDTGELFF. In DNA, the CDR3 is TGTGCCAGCAGTTTTGGGACAGACGACACCGGGGAGCTGTTTTTT.

The rearrangement uses TRBV25-1 and TRBJ1-1; the match to TRBD1 covers 12 bases. This CDR3 region has 18 residues. Per germline, CDR1 MGHDK and CDR2 SYGVNS. The junction had 10 bases not matched to a gene; V was cut back by 4 bases and J by 1 base. CDR3 coding DNA: TGTGCCAGCAGTGTCTCTCCGGGACAGGGGGCTGAGAACACTGAAGCTTTCTTT. Its protein is CASSVSPGQGAENTEAFF. Combining the CDR3 with reference TRBV25-1 and TRBJ1-1 gives the whole variable domain EADIYQTPRYLVIGTGKKITLECSQTMGHDKMYWYQQDPGMELHLIHYSYGVNSTEKGDLSSESTVSRIRTEHFPLTLESARPSHTSQYLCASSVSPGQGAENTEAFFGQGTRLTVV.

The gene calls are TRBV11-2 and TRBJ1-5; D call uncertain. Trimming removed 5 bases at V and 7 bases at J, with 12 bases between. Germline CDR1 is SGHAT and CDR2 is FQNNGV. This CDR3 has 13 amino acids. CDR3 sequence (DNA): TGTGCCAGCAGCGGAGGACTCGGACAGCCCCAGCATTTT. It translates to CASSGGLGQPQHF.

The chain carries TRBV5-1 and TRBJ1-6; weak D call: TRBD1 (6 bases). The CDR3 extends over 14 amino acids. V was trimmed by 4 bases and J by 7 bases, leaving 12 bases between them. Germline V gene sequence: CDR1 SGHRS, CDR2 YFSETQ. The CDR3 protein is CASSPTGLNSPLHF. CDR3 sequence (DNA): TGCGCCAGCAGCCCCACAGGGCTGAATTCACCCCTCCACTTT.

This clone appeared a few times. The chain has TRBV10-3 and TRBJ2-3, with D perhaps matching TRBD2 (7 bases). The CDR3 runs 17 residues. V lost 4 bases, J lost 0 bases, and 17 bases lay in between. Germline CDR1 and CDR2: ENHRY and SYGVKD. CDR3 amino acids: CAISASLGGGSTDTQYF. The DNA for the CDR3 is TGTGCCATCAGTGCCTCCTTAGGCGGGGGCAGCACAGATACGCAGTATTTT.

This clone has only a few counts. This chain uses TRBV29-1 with TRBJ2-5, with 8 bases identical to TRBD2. J lost 7 bases, V lost 4 bases, and 5 bases had no gene match. The germline V gene encodes CDR1 SQVTM and CDR2 ANQGSEA. The CDR3 is 12 residues long. DNA of the CDR3: TGCAGCGTTGTAGGGACTAGTAGGACCCAGTACTTC. It translates to CSVVGTSRTQYF.

The chain has TRBV7-2 and TRBJ1-5, with D possibly TRBD1 on 6 matching bases. Per germline, CDR1 SGHTA and CDR2 FQGNSA. The CDR3 has 15 amino acids. V was trimmed by 0 bases and J by 9 bases, leaving 15 bases between them. CDR3 amino acids: CASSLAGRGLGPQHF. DNA for the CDR3: TGTGCCAGCAGCTTAGCCGGAAGGGGGTTAGGGCCCCAGCATTTT.

This chain joins TRBV5-1 and TRBJ2-3; D is unresolved. Trimming took off 1 base at V and 2 bases at J, with 11 bases between the two ends. CDR3 length equals 15 residues. Germline CDR1 is SGHRS and CDR2 is YFSETQ. CDR3 DNA: TGCGCCAGCAGCTTGATGGGCCTTTACACAGATACGCAGTATTTT. Residues: CASSLMGLYTDTQYF.

This clone was counted between two and nine times. The gene calls are TRBV7-9 and TRBJ2-2; possible D gene TRBD1, 5 bases. Trimming removed 6 bases from V and 2 bases from J, with 16 bases in between. Germline V gene data show CDR1 as SEHNR and CDR2 as FQNEAQ (reference sequence). The CDR3 loop spans 16 amino acids. CDR3: CASSLRRQGNTGELFF. As DNA, the CDR3 is TGTGCCAGCAGTCTAAGGCGGCAGGGCAACACCGGGGAGCTGTTTTTT.

This clone was picked up a small number of times. The gene calls are TRBV19 and TRBJ2-7, with 10 bases lining up with TRBD1. Germline CDR1 and CDR2: LNHDA and SQIVND (reference sequence). The CDR3 extends over 15 amino acids. The trim removed 4 bases at V and 2 bases at J, leaving 5 bases unmatched. CDR3 amino acids: CASSTGTGATYEQYF. The CDR3 DNA reads as TGTGCCAGTAGTACCGGGACAGGGGCCACCTACGAGCAGTACTTC.

This clone was seen a few times. The V call is TRBV29-1, the J call TRBJ1-1; D is unclear. The ends were cut back, 7 bases at V and 10 bases at J, with 16 bases in the middle. The germline V gene has CDR1 SQVTM and CDR2 ANQGSEA. CDR3 length equals 11 residues. DNA of the CDR3: TGCAGCGGACTATCGGGGTTCGGAGCTTTCTTT. Translation: CSGLSGFGAFF.

The chain employs TRBV30 and TRBJ1-2, with 7 bases lining up with TRBD1. V lost 0 bases and J lost 4; bases outside the gene matches: 8. Germline CDR1 and CDR2: GTSNPN and SVGIG (reference sequence). This CDR3 spans 15 amino acids. The DNA of the CDR3 is TGTGCCTGGAGTGTACTTAGGACAGGACCCTATGGCTACACCTTC. Its protein is CAWSVLRTGPYGYTF. The entire variable domain, with the rest obtained from reference TRBV30 and TRBJ1-2, is as follows: SQTIHQWPATLVQPVGSPLSLECTVEGTSNPNLYWYRQAAGRGLQLLFYSVGIGQISSEVPQNLSASRPQDRQFILSSKKLLLSDSGFYLCAWSVLRTGPYGYTFGSGTRLTVV.

This clone was counted only a few times. This sequence joins TRBV2 and TRBJ2-5; 8 nucleotides align to TRBD1. CDR3 size: 13 residues. In germline, CDR1 is SNHLY, CDR2 FYNNEI. Trimming at V came to 4 bases and at J to 5 bases, leaving 3 bases not matched to a gene. CDR3 amino acids: CASSGQGTETQYF. The CDR3 DNA reads TGTGCCAGCAGTGGACAGGGGACGGAGACCCAGTACTTC.

This clone was recorded a few times. The chain is built from TRBV7-9 and TRBJ2-3; no clear D gene. Looked up from germline, CDR1 is SEHNR and CDR2 is FQNEAQ (reference sequence). The CDR3 length is 14 residues. V lost 4 bases, J lost 6 bases, and 14 bases lay in between. The DNA for the CDR3 is TGTGCCAGCAGCTACACAGACCCCTCGGATACGCAGTATTTT. Encoded protein: CASSYTDPSDTQYF.

This clone came up a few times. The chain is built from TRBV19 and TRBJ2-6; D gene ambiguous. V lost 5 bases and J lost 0, with 5 bases in between. CDR3 length: 14 amino acids. Germline V gives CDR1 LNHDA, CDR2 SQIVND (reference sequence). This CDR3 reads CASSPGSGANVLTF. The CDR3 bases are TGTGCCAGTAGTCCCGGCTCTGGGGCCAACGTCCTGACTTTC.

This rearrangement joins TRBV7-2 to TRBJ2-3; TRBD2 aligns across 11 bases. V dropped 5 bases and J dropped 5; count of bases not matched to a gene: 0. This CDR3 is built from 13 residues. Germline V gene data show CDR1 as SGHTA and CDR2 as FQGNSA. CDR3 nucleotide sequence: TGTGCCAGCAGCGGGACTAGCGGAGATACGCAGTATTTT. Translated, it gives CASSGTSGDTQYF.

The rearrangement links TRBV6-6 to TRBJ1-1; unclear D gene. V was clipped by 5 bases and J by 4 bases, with 14 bases between them. The CDR3 totals 14 residues. The germline gives CDR1 MNHNY, CDR2 SVGAGI (reference sequence). The CDR3 protein is CASSPFGEGTEAFF. CDR3 bases: TGTGCCAGCAGTCCCTTCGGGGAAGGCACTGAAGCTTTCTTT.

This clone came up a few times. The J gene is TRBJ1-5, the V gene TRBV7-2; D remains unclear. The CDR3 is 13 amino acids. Deletions cut 1 base from V and 7 bases from J, with 8 bases between. CDR1 SGHTA and CDR2 FQGNSA come from the germline V gene. The CDR3 bases are TGTGCCAGCAGCTTAGGGGCCGGCCAGCCCCAGCATTTT. Its translation: CASSLGAGQPQHF.

The rearrangement links TRBV4-1 to TRBJ2-2, with TRBD2 matching over 8 bases. Germline CDR1 MGHRA, CDR2 YSYEKL. The CDR3 is made up of 17 amino acids. The V and J ends lost 3 bases and 6 bases, in that order; junction bases with no gene match: 12. CDR3 sequence reads: CASSHSAGVSLAGELFF. Written as DNA, the CDR3 is TGCGCCAGCAGCCACTCAGCGGGAGTATCGTTAGCCGGGGAGCTGTTTTTT.